This entry concerns a single TCR beta chain. Antigen: not known. These data belong to a study of T cell responses to AZD1222 COVID-19 vaccine. The study's findings and limits: Following two doses of AZD1222, Spike-specific TCR breadth and depth rose. Per reports, nearly half of all spike-specific TCRs target regions that are unmutated in variants. Donors were largely white British and mainly female; clonal diversity was possibly underestimated.

Profiling relied on immunoSEQ multiplex PCR, and the TCRdb table lists in-frame clones only, not all of them. The table lists around 130,000 clones, 90% to 95% of them singletons. Pooling of second doses given at about 4 or about 12 weeks was done. The sample consisted of peripheral blood, taken 28 days after the second AZD1222 dose. This sequence was found in an adult who received the AZD1222 COVID-19 vaccine.

CDR3 residues: CASSGLSGTGYTF. The CDR3 nucleotides are TGTGCCAGTAGTGGGTTGAGTGGGACTGGCTACACCTTC. This chain joins TRBV19 and TRBJ1-2; the D gene is possibly TRBD1 (5 bases). The CDR3 totals 13 residues. V lost 5 bases and J lost 7, with 14 bases in between. In germline, CDR1 is LNHDA, CDR2 SQIVND (reference sequence).